Sequencing of this T cell receptor beta chain was carried out in a study of T cells in localized non-small cell lung cancer (dated by TCRdb to 2018 to 2020). Context from the whole study: The study analyzed T cell repertoires of about 230 early-stage NSCLC patients, comparing tumors and uninvolved tumor-adjacent lungs. The cohort was made up of hundreds of treatment-naive NSCLC patients whose localized lung tumors had been resected. A mean age of roughly 66 years was recorded for the NSCLC patients, of whom 120 to 150 were male and about a hundred were female.

Broad study findings and their caveats: Uninvolved tumor-adjacent lung showed the highest T cell clonality, higher than tumor, which suggests more focused antigenic responses in the uninvolved tumor-adjacent lung. Because multi-region tumor sequencing was not performed, intratumor heterogeneity could not be ruled out. Since the design was exploratory, TCR variables were selected using unadjusted p-values with no false-discovery rate correction. A median of about 55 of the top 100 tumor clones were detected in paired uninvolved adjacent lung, and around 30 of these tumor clones were also found among the top 100 clones of the paired uninvolved adjacent lung. Longer overall survival was associated with higher blood T cell density, whereas shorter survival was associated with higher adjacent-lung clonality.

TCR beta CDR3 regions were sequenced from DNA using the immunoSEQ Assay. In the original analysis: T cell density was computed as TCR beta template counts normalized to usable DNA estimated by amplifying housekeeping genes. Richness was estimated with the preseqR package, extrapolating to 400,000 templates for PBMC samples and 120,000 templates for tissue samples. Clonality was taken to be one minus Pielou's evenness. To identify tissue-enriched TCRs, differential abundance testing was run on productive amino-acid clonotypes with a minimum total count of 5 and an alpha of 0.1. Repertoire overlap between compartments was quantified with the Jaccard Index and Morisita Overlap Index. TCR beta CDR3s were clustered by GLIPH together with public tetramer-defined viral CDR3s, and at least three viral sequences plus V-gene enrichment were required for viral motifs. The table was pulled from immuneACCESS by TCRdb, which kept in-frame rearrangements only. Such tables lose some clones; where checked, under half of the loss comes from unresolved V genes, and the rest has no known cause. V and J calls and clone size are those listed in that table; D and trimming were worked out from the DNA. The sample includes about 26,000 clones, with around 93% observed a single time. About 4% of the sample goes to the ten largest clones.

At diagnosis, tumor, uninvolved tumor-adjacent lung and peripheral blood were collected and then preserved as a mix of FFPE and fresh-frozen material. For TCR repertoire profiling, the blood samples were analyzed as peripheral blood mononuclear cells. With regard to this clone: Its antigen remains undetermined. There are no base qualities to consult, and no much larger clone falls within one base.

The TCR originated in a female donor older than 55 with stage II squamous cell lung carcinoma. Sequenced material: peripheral blood, taken before any cancer treatment.

The nucleotide sequence reads as follows: TGTGCCAGCAGTTACGGGGGACAAGGTTTTTGGGAAAAACTGTTTTTT. It translates to CASSYGGQGFWEKLFF. The sequence links TRBV6-6 to TRBJ1-4; perhaps TRBD1 is the D gene, with 6 bases matching. Sequences MNHNY (CDR1) and SVGAGI (CDR2) are obtained from the germline V gene (reference sequence). V is clipped by 2 bases and J by 8 bases, and the sequence between their germline boundaries is 18 bases long. The CDR3 numbers 16 residues from cysteine through phenylalanine. The read is trimmed to its CDR3 DNA, 48 bases read in frame from base 1.